Included here is one T cell receptor beta chain sequence, with context. Its antigen is not yet known. Base qualities were left out, and no much larger clone turns up one base away. The data stem from a study of blood T cell repertoires in COVID-19 (TCRdb year 2020). As for the study more broadly: Samples covering the acute and convalescent phases of COVID-19 were provided by collaborators in the United States, Italy and Spain. Samples came from the ongoing ImmuneRACE study (first 160 participants) plus 1,254 subjects from 6 global collaborators. Where HLA class I and class II types were available, the types were taken from metadata supplied by the sample provider, not from assay-based typing. The repertoires were released in a freely available public database intended as a resource for research on the immune response to SARS-CoV-2. Deeply sampled blood TCRbeta repertoires from subjects exposed to, actively infected with, or recovered from COVID-19 were included in the dataset. Sample metadata almost always included a de-identified subject ID, COVID-19 status, age in years and sex. The prospective study material was composed of cDNA or gDNA derived from T cells, B-cell-depleted T cells, or PBMCs. Overall study outcomes, separate from this receptor: The quantity of clinical and demographic metadata differed by source and by participant and was supplied without curation.

CDR1 and CDR2 are drawn from the germline V gene (reference sequence): LNHDA, SQIVND. V loses 3 bases at its end and J loses 2 bases; junction bases beyond the gene matches: 6. The CDR3 goes from the cysteine to the phenylalanine over 17 residues. The sequence is cut down to CDR3 DNA, 51 bases in frame from base 1. TCRbeta CDR3 regions were amplified from genomic DNA using the immunoSEQ Assay, a bias-controlled multiplex PCR. The authors processed their data as follows. The number of nucleated cells in each sample was estimated by amplification of reference gene primers within the assay. Sequence reads were collapsed and filtered to measure the absolute abundance of every unique TCRbeta CDR3 rearrangement. Productive Simpson clonality was computed per sample as the square root of Simpson's diversity index over productive rearrangements. Drawn from immuneACCESS, this table holds only the in-frame rearrangements with V and J called that TCRdb kept. Clones are partly lost; checked studies trace under half to an unresolved V gene and leave the rest unexplained. V, J and clone size are those of that table, while D and trimming were read from the DNA. This sample has approximately 500,000 clones in its table, and 89% of those were observed once. The ten largest clones take up approximately 0.9% of the sample.

At one collaborating source in Seattle, patients were enrolled during active infection and were followed longitudinally through the course of disease. Whole blood was collected in K2EDTA tubes by collaborating institutions according to the institutions' own protocols. For TCRbeta analysis, collaborators shipped samples in one of three forms: frozen whole blood, isolated PBMCs, or DNA extracted from either of those sample types. The receptor's source is a man aged 18 to 30 with COVID-19, enrolled during active disease. The sample consisted of peripheral blood. The chain joins TRBV19 to TRBJ2-6; 8 middle bases align to TRBD2. The nucleotides are TGTGCCAGTAGTATTTTCGCCGGGGGGGCTGGGGCCAACGTCCTGACTTTC. Translated, this gives CASSIFAGGAGANVLTF.